Listed below are T cell receptor beta chains from one sample, sequenced in a study of shared clonotypes between healthy human individuals. The assay was immunoSEQ multiplex PCR, and TCRdb's table has in-frame clones only and misses some. Here the sample spans about 800,000 clones, 96% being singletons. Sequences were obtained from naive CD8+ T cells sorted from blood. These receptors came from a young man in good health. Both conserved end residues are part of each CDR3. A D gene is named only where the DNA matches it firmly. Clone size is not always given. Where it is, it says once, few, many or a class for expanded clones.

d_call j_call clone_size cdr3_length v_call cdr3_aa cdr3_nt
. TRBJ2-1 . 14 TRBV7-9 CASTQLAGDNEQFF TGTGCCAGCACCCAACTAGCTGGGGACAATGAGCAGTTCTTC
TRBD1 TRBJ2-3 once 18 TRBV11-2 CASSLGPYRGQDTDTQYF TGTGCCAGCAGCTTAGGGCCCTACAGGGGGCAAGACACAGATACGCAGTATTTT
. TRBJ2-5 . 17 TRBV7-9 CASSLLPSLSFLETQYF TGTGCCAGCAGCTTGCTCCCCAGCCTGTCGTTCTTGGAGACCCAGTACTTC
. TRBJ1-5 . 12 TRBV15 CATSRAQKPQHF TGTGCCACCAGCAGAGCCCAGAAGCCCCAGCATTTT
. TRBJ2-6 . 18 TRBV21-1 CASSFPGQGALGANVLTF TGTGCCAGCAGCTTCCCGGGACAGGGGGCGCTTGGGGCCAACGTCCTGACTTTC
. TRBJ2-7 . 12 TRBV6-9 CASIARTYEQYF TGTGCCAGCATTGCCAGAACCTACGAGCAGTACTTC
. TRBJ1-1 . 15 TRBV7-9 CASSLVATINTEAFF TGTGCCAGCAGCTTAGTAGCGACCATCAACACTGAAGCTTTCTTT
. TRBJ2-7 . 14 TRBV9 CASSVGRTSYEQYF TGTGCCAGCAGCGTTGGGCGCACCTCCTACGAGCAGTACTTC
TRBD1 TRBJ2-7 . 14 TRBV13 CASSQGQTSYEQYF TGTGCCAGCAGCCAGGGACAGACGTCATACGAGCAGTACTTC
. TRBJ2-1 . 13 TRBV27 CASSLPGSNEQFF TGTGCCAGCAGTTTGCCCGGTTCCAATGAGCAGTTCTTC
TRBD1 TRBJ1-3 . 14 TRBV5-4 CASSWDRSGNTIYF TGTGCCAGCAGCTGGGACAGGAGCGGAAACACCATATATTTT
. TRBJ2-3 . 12 TRBV5-6 CASSFSTDTQYF TGTGCCAGCAGCTTTAGCACAGATACGCAGTATTTT
. TRBJ2-1 . 16 TRBV5-1 CASRLGGQLTNNEQFF TGCGCCAGCAGGCTTGGGGGCCAACTTACTAATAATGAGCAGTTCTTC
. TRBJ2-7 . 15 TRBV4-1 CASSQGGGYSYEQYF TGCGCCAGCAGCCAAGGGGGCGGCTACTCCTACGAGCAGTACTTC
TRBD1 TRBJ2-7 . 16 TRBV6-5 CASSYPAGQGGLEQYF TGTGCCAGCAGTTACCCGGCGGGACAGGGGGGGCTCGAGCAGTACTTC
TRBD1 TRBJ2-5 once 18 TRBV12-5 CASGLDPIGGQYQETQYF TGTGCTAGTGGTTTGGACCCCATAGGGGGACAGTACCAAGAGACCCAGTACTTC
TRBD2 TRBJ2-7 . 14 TRBV6-1 CASTSGRSSYEQYF TGTGCCAGCACTAGCGGGAGGTCGTCCTACGAGCAGTACTTC
. TRBJ2-3 . 13 TRBV27 CASSPGFTDTQYF TGTGCCAGCAGTCCGGGGTTCACAGATACGCAGTATTTT
TRBD1 TRBJ2-1 . 15 TRBV6-6 CASSLPRDSRSGQFF TGTGCCAGCAGTCTCCCCCGGGACAGCCGGTCTGGGCAGTTCTTC
TRBD1 TRBJ2-7 . 15 TRBV28 CASSLGQEYSYEQYF TGTGCCAGCAGCCTTGGACAGGAATACTCCTACGAGCAGTACTTC
TRBD2 TRBJ2-1 . 19 TRBV11-2 CASSSTLTIAGEAYNEQFF TGTGCCAGCAGCTCCACCCTAACCATAGCGGGAGAGGCTTACAATGAGCAGTTCTTC
TRBD2 TRBJ2-7 . 18 TRBV18 CASSPPVLAGLASYEQYF TGTGCCAGCTCACCACCGGTACTAGCGGGGCTGGCCTCCTACGAGCAGTACTTC
. TRBJ2-1 . 18 TRBV5-1 CASSLAGRDVPTYNEQFF TGCGCCAGCAGCTTAGCCGGGCGGGACGTCCCCACCTACAATGAGCAGTTCTTC
. TRBJ2-1 . 12 TRBV7-9 CASSFHHNEQFF TGTGCCAGCAGCTTTCACCATAATGAGCAGTTCTTC
. TRBJ2-3 . 14 TRBV15 CATSRVGGGDTQYF TGTGCCACCAGCAGAGTCGGTGGGGGAGATACGCAGTATTTT
. TRBJ2-7 once 14 TRBV7-9 CASSSGDSYYEQYF TGTGCCAGCAGCTCGGGGGACAGTTACTACGAGCAGTACTTC
TRBD2 TRBJ2-7 . 14 TRBV27 CASSFGGRGYEQYF TGTGCCAGCAGTTTTGGCGGGAGAGGCTACGAGCAGTACTTC